The source of this TCR beta chain is a study of cytomegalovirus exposure and HLA in healthy donors. Study-level information: Some 85 million unique TCRs, all from HLA-typed donors, were included in an early release of the data. General study points: Segments of the TCR beta V type were, in most cases, productive about 90% or about 30% of the time in an earlier analysis.

CDR3 length: 12 amino acids. Germline V lookup: CDR1 SGHTS, CDR2 YDEGEE. V lost 2 bases, J lost 5 bases, and 5 bases lay in between. This clone appeared once. Its target is unknown. It was with 60 Vbeta and 13 Jbeta primers that the PCR ran. Profiled with immunoSEQ multiplex PCR; TCRdb holds only in-frame clones, not every one. Here the sample spans 150,000 to 200,000 clones, around two thirds being singletons. The receptor was isolated from a man in his forties in good health and CMV-seronegative. V and J are TRBV5-8 and TRBJ1-5; D call uncertain. Sequences were obtained from PBMCs. CDR3 region: CASSFRDQPQHF. The CDR3 DNA reads as TGTGCCAGCAGCTTCCGAGATCAGCCCCAGCATTTT. Full variable domain (outside the CDR3, taken from reference TRBV5-8 and TRBJ1-5): EAGVTQSPTHLIKTRGQQATLRCSPISGHTSVYWYQQALGLGLQFLLWYDEGEERNRGNFPPRFSGRQFPNYSSELNVNALELEDSALYLCASSFRDQPQHFGDGTRLSIL.